The 13 T cell receptor beta chains listed next were all sequenced from one sample in a study of blood T cell repertoires in COVID-19. TCRdb keeps only in-frame clones here, not all; method: immunoSEQ multiplex PCR. The sample records about 280,000 clones, 88% being singletons. The sample comprised peripheral blood. Every receptor here comes from a man between 18 and 35 years old with active or convalescent COVID-19.

The rearrangement joins TRBV4-3 to TRBJ1-6, with 7 bases aligning to TRBD1. The CDR3 contains 16 residues. Trimming removed 0 bases from V and 4 bases from J; junction bases left unmatched: 3. Germline lookup yields CDR1 LGHNA and CDR2 YSLEER. The CDR3 spells CASSQDMGQYNSPLHF. The DNA for the CDR3 is TGCGCCAGCAGCCAAGATATGGGACAGTATAATTCACCCCTCCACTTT.

The gene calls are TRBV7-9 and TRBJ2-7, with 8 bases that match TRBD1. CDR1 is SEHNR, CDR2 FQNEAQ, per germline (reference sequence). J gave up 4 bases and V 5 bases, and 10 bases lay outside the gene matches. This CDR3 is built from 15 residues. CDR3 nucleotides: TGTGCCAGCAGCCACACCCCGACAGGGGAATACGAGCAGTACTTC. This translates into CASSHTPTGEYEQYF.

This clone was detected once. The chain uses TRBV5-6 and TRBJ1-4, with unresolved D. The V end was cut by 0 bases, the J end by 10 bases, with 10 bases between. CDR3 length equals 13 residues. CDR1 is SGHDT and CDR2 is YYEEEE in the germline V gene. CDR3 sequence (DNA): TGTGCCAGCAGCTTGGGGGCGGCGGGAAAACTGTTTTTT. Its translation is CASSLGAAGKLFF.

The V gene is TRBV12-3 or TRBV12-4, the J gene TRBJ1-2, with 7 bases matching TRBD1. The CDR3 loop spans 13 amino acids. The V segment lost 5 bases and the J segment 8 bases; nucleotides outside the gene matches: 8. The DNA for the CDR3 is TGTGCCAGCAGTCGACAGGGTGAGAGGGGCTACACCTTC. Its protein product is CASSRQGERGYTF.

The genes are TRBV4-3 and TRBJ2-7, with TRBD1 identical over 8 bases. Germline CDR1 reads LGHNA; CDR2 reads YSLEER. CDR3 length: 16 amino acids. V was pared by 4 bases and J by 1 base, with 9 bases of the junction left unmatched. The CDR3 DNA reads TGCGCCAGCAGCCCCTCCGGGACAGGCGAATCCTACGAGCAGTACTTC. This encodes CASSPSGTGESYEQYF.

J is TRBJ1-2 and V is TRBV14; 10 nucleotides line up with TRBD1. Germline V CDR1 and CDR2: SGHDN, FVKESK. Trimming removed 4 bases from V and 2 bases from J; junction bases left unmatched: 4. The CDR3 consists of 15 residues. For the CDR3, the DNA is TGTGCCAGCAGCCCGACGGGACAGGGGAACTATGGCTACACCTTC. It is translated as CASSPTGQGNYGYTF.

The V call is TRBV9, the J call TRBJ2-1; 8 positions match TRBD2. The ends lost 0 bases at V and 8 bases at J; junction bases unmatched: 10. Germline V CDR1 and CDR2: SGDLS, YYNGEE. This CDR3 is 16 amino acids long. The CDR3 nucleotides read TGTGCCAGCAGCGTAGGGTCCGGGACTAGGTTGCATGAGCAGTTCTTC. It specifies CASSVGSGTRLHEQFF.

V usage is TRBV27 and J usage is TRBJ2-1; a possible D gene is TRBD2 (6 bases). The CDR3 length is 16 residues. CDR1 and CDR2 from the germline V gene are MNHEY and SMNVEV (reference sequence). Trimming left V 0 bases short and J 2 bases short, with 11 bases between. CDR3 amino acids: CASSLSEGTAYNEQFF. The CDR3 DNA is TGTGCCAGCAGTTTATCCGAAGGGACTGCCTACAATGAGCAGTTCTTC.

The rearrangement links TRBV23-1 to TRBJ1-5, with a weak D call TRBD1 (5 bases). TRBV23-1 is recorded as an ORF, its role being uncertain. Trimming cost V 3 bases and J 4 bases, with 16 bases left between them. This CDR3 region has 16 residues. CDR3 loop: CASSQPGHPGNQPQHF. The CDR3 DNA is TGCGCCAGCAGTCAGCCCGGACACCCTGGGAATCAGCCCCAGCATTTT.

This chain uses TRBV29-1 with TRBJ2-1, with D unresolved. The CDR3 is 12 residues long. The germline V gene encodes CDR1 SQVTM and CDR2 ANQGSEA. Deletions cut 4 bases from V and 0 bases from J, with 4 bases between. CDR3 sequence: CSVGSSYNEQFF. CDR3 nucleotides: TGCAGCGTTGGTAGCTCCTACAATGAGCAGTTCTTC.

V usage is TRBV19 and J usage is TRBJ2-1; 9 nucleotides line up with TRBD2. With V trimmed by 4 bases and J by 8 bases, 9 bases remained unmatched. The CDR3 has 15 residues. Germline V lookup: CDR1 LNHDA, CDR2 SQIVND (reference sequence). The CDR3 nucleotides read TGTGCCAGTAGTAGAGTAGCGGGGGTTGTCGATGAGCAGTTCTTC. Its translation is CASSRVAGVVDEQFF.

The chain uses TRBV6-6 and TRBJ1-2, with 7 bases fitting TRBD1. The CDR3 extends over 16 amino acids. Germline-derived CDR1 and CDR2 are MNHNY and SVGAGI (reference sequence). V gave up 0 bases and J gave up 2 bases; unmatched junction bases: 6. This CDR3 is CASSYSRQGGNYGYTF. The CDR3 DNA reads as TGTGCCAGCAGTTACTCGCGACAGGGAGGCAACTATGGCTACACCTTC.

The genes are TRBV7-9 and TRBJ1-2, with TRBD1 matching 7 bases. CDR1 and CDR2 (germline): SEHNR, FQNEAQ (reference sequence). This CDR3 spans 16 amino acids. V trimming: 0 bases; J trimming: 8 bases; junction bases outside the gene matches: 12. The CDR3: CASSLAGTAREWGYTF. The CDR3 nucleotides are TGTGCCAGCAGCTTAGCCGGGACAGCCCGGGAGTGGGGCTACACCTTC.